There are a few counts of the clone carrying this T cell receptor beta chain. Its target is unknown. The sample belongs to a study of post-analysis software for immune sequencing data. Looking at the study overall: Disease courses included relapsing-remitting, secondary progressive and progressive-relapsing multiple sclerosis.

After removal of 5 bases from V and 6 bases from J, the junction contained 9 bases not matched to a gene. The CDR3 length is 14 residues. Germline lookup yields CDR1 MNHEY and CDR2 SVGAGI. General study results and limits: Those with multiple sclerosis, the patient group, showed significantly lower normalized Chao1 diversity than controls. Several TRBV segments (TRBV5-6, TRBV5-1 and TRBV20-1 among them) occurred more frequently in patients than in controls. Same-batch samples co-clustered strongly by F measure.

Unique-molecular-identifier-tagged TCR beta cDNA libraries were used. Input populations of about 0.85 to 11 million T cells gave rise to roughly 500,000 cDNA molecules. Each CDR3 protein gets one entry after TCRdb re-called the PCR reads with MiXCR. Altogether approximately 730,000 distinct CDR3 sequences are present, less than 35% being singletons, with the ten largest covering more than 0.45%. The chain joins TRBV6-5 to TRBJ1-1; 7 bases are shared with TRBD1. Material for sequencing was blood. The TCR sequence derives from a girl aged 5 to 17 with multiple sclerosis. The CDR3 is CASSTRQGSAEAFF. The DNA for the CDR3 is TGTGCCAGCAGTACTAGACAGGGAAGCGCTGAAGCTTTCTTT.